One sample yielded the 25 T cell receptor beta chains listed below, sequenced in a study of CXCR3-negative and CXCR3-positive naive CD8 T cells. The method, 5' RACE with UMI labels, was used to prepare the TRB cDNA libraries. TCRdb re-called the 5' RACE reads; every CDR3 protein appears as one record, without DNA. In all, the sample yields around 60,000 distinct CDR3 sequences. Input material: naive CXCR3- CD8+ T cells from blood. Regarding subset: CD45RO-CCR7+CD27+CD95- naive CD8+ T cells lacking CXCR3 (TNR3-). The source is a human donor in good health. Some clones in this sample may be carry-over from other donors' samples.

The rearrangement links TRBV2 to TRBJ2-3; no DNA is available, so the TRBD2 call from TCRdb remains unchecked. The CDR3 is 17 residues long. Germline values: CDR1 SNHLY, CDR2 FYNNEI. CDR3 in amino acids: CASEDYLYAQSTDTQYF.

The chain couples TRBV18 to TRBJ1-2; TCRdb designates TRBD1, a call that cannot be tested without DNA. The CDR3 contains 16 residues. CDR1 and CDR2 from the germline V gene are KGHSH and LQKENI. CDR3 amino acids: CASSPGQSGDGYGYTF.

The chain uses TRBV4-3 and TRBJ2-1; no DNA is available, so the TRBD1 call from TCRdb remains unchecked. The CDR3 extends over 15 amino acids. CDR1 is LGHNA and CDR2 is YSLEER in the germline V gene. The CDR3 loop is CASSQGYRTDNEQFF.

The chain employs TRBV2 and TRBJ2-3. The CDR3 has 13 residues. The V gene's germline CDR1 is SNHLY and CDR2 FYNNEI. CDR3 amino acids: CAGSPIPADTQYF.

The chain uses TRBV11-2 and TRBJ1-2; the D call from TCRdb, TRBD1, cannot be confirmed without DNA. CDR1 and CDR2 (germline): SGHAT, FQNNGV. This CDR3 spans 16 amino acids. This CDR3 is CASSPLRDGLLWGYTF.

CDR3: CASGDYYEQYF. The chain links TRBV6-2 or TRBV6-3 to TRBJ2-7. The V gene's germline CDR1 is MNHEY and CDR2 SVGEGT. The CDR3 is made up of 11 amino acids.

The rearrangement uses TRBV4-2 and TRBJ2-1; the TCRdb D gene call, TRBD2, has no DNA to confirm it. This CDR3 comprises 16 residues. The germline gives CDR1 LGHNA, CDR2 YNFKEQ. The CDR3 sequence: CASSPETSGGVDEQFF.

This chain connects TRBV12-3 or TRBV12-4 to TRBJ2-7; TCRdb's D call of TRBD1 is untestable without DNA. The CDR3 totals 13 residues. This CDR3 reads CASSPGVRDEQYF.

This chain links TRBV7-9 with TRBJ2-1; TCRdb selects TRBD2, and the lack of DNA leaves this call unchecked. Germline V CDR1 and CDR2: SEHNR, FQNEAQ (reference sequence). The CDR3 runs to 16 residues. CDR3 amino acids: CASSLTEGPRYNEQFF.

The gene calls are TRBV20-1 and TRBJ1-5; lacking DNA, the TRBD1 call made by TCRdb goes unchecked. Germline V gives CDR1 DFQATT, CDR2 SNEGSKA (reference sequence). The CDR3 has 15 amino acids. The CDR3 loop reads CSASDREASNQPQHF.

The chain joins TRBV7-8 to TRBJ2-7; TCRdb reports TRBD1, a call that lacks DNA to check it against. The CDR3 has 13 amino acids. Per germline, CDR1 SGHVS and CDR2 FQNEAQ. The CDR3 region is CASRPTGKYEQYF.

This sequence joins TRBV5-1 and TRBJ2-1; the TCRdb call, TRBD2, lacks DNA for checking. The germline gives CDR1 SGHRS, CDR2 YFSETQ. There are 14 residues in the CDR3. The chain's CDR3 is CASGPPSSYNEQFF. The complete variable domain, with remaining parts taken from reference TRBV5-1 and TRBJ2-1, reads KAGVTQTPRYLIKTRGQQVTLSCSPISGHRSVSWYQQTPGQGLQFLFEYFSETQRNKGNFPGRFSGRQFSNSRSEMNVSTLELGDSALYLCASGPPSSYNEQFFGPGTRLTVL.

The chain is built from TRBV29-1 and TRBJ2-2. Germline V CDR1 and CDR2: SQVTM, ANQGSEA. This CDR3 region has 15 residues. CDR3 residues: CSVVDSPANTGELFF.

The J gene is TRBJ2-7, the V gene TRBV7-9; the TCRdb call, TRBD1, lacks DNA for checking. In germline, CDR1 is SEHNR, CDR2 FQNEAQ (reference sequence). This CDR3 is 14 amino acids long. The CDR3 region is CASSTRDGTYEQYF.

The V call is TRBV29-1, the J call TRBJ2-7. The CDR3 extends over 11 amino acids. CDR1 and CDR2 (germline): SQVTM, ANQGSEA. This CDR3 reads CSVDLGSEQYF.

The CDR3 region is CASSTREPLSTDTQYF. The J gene is TRBJ2-3, the V gene TRBV5-6; TCRdb names TRBD1, which stays unverified in the absence of DNA. The V gene's germline CDR1 is SGHDT and CDR2 YYEEEE. This CDR3 is built from 16 residues.

The gene calls are TRBV5-1 and TRBJ2-7. The CDR3 contains 12 residues. The V gene's germline CDR1 is SGHRS and CDR2 YFSETQ. CDR3 loop: CASSAVDYEQYF.

This chain joins TRBV11-2 and TRBJ1-2. CDR1 and CDR2 from the germline V gene are SGHAT and FQNNGV. The CDR3 covers 14 residues. CDR3 amino acids: CASSQVAENYGYTF.

This sequence joins TRBV28 and TRBJ2-5. This CDR3 has 14 amino acids. Germline V lookup: CDR1 MDHEN, CDR2 SYDVKM. The CDR3 is CASSLGFAQETQYF. Using reference TRBV28 and TRBJ2-5 for the parts outside the CDR3, the full variable domain is DVKVTQSSRYLVKRTGEKVFLECVQDMDHENMFWYRQDPGLGLRLIYFSYDVKMKEKGDIPEGYSVSREKKERFSLILESASTNQTSMYLCASSLGFAQETQYFGPGTRLLVL.

The chain is built from TRBV4-3 and TRBJ1-1. CDR1 and CDR2 from the germline V gene are LGHNA and YSLEER. There are 15 residues in the CDR3. CDR3 amino acids: CASSQDFVQNTEAFF.

The gene calls are TRBV29-1 and TRBJ2-2; TCRdb picks TRBD2, but there is no DNA to check that call. CDR3 length: 15 amino acids. CDR1 and CDR2 (germline): SQVTM, ANQGSEA. CDR3 region: CSVERAGDETGELFF.

This sequence joins TRBV11-2 and TRBJ2-1; the TCRdb call, TRBD1, lacks DNA for checking. From germline, CDR1 is SGHAT and CDR2 FQNNGV. The CDR3 sequence is 15 residues long. CDR3 residues: CASSWPGGQGDEQFF.

The CDR3: CASSLPVDREIYEQYF. The V call is TRBV5-1, the J call TRBJ2-7; with no DNA, the TCRdb D assignment of TRBD1 cannot be verified. CDR3 length: 16 amino acids. Germline CDR1 SGHRS, CDR2 YFSETQ.

The chain couples TRBV29-1 to TRBJ2-7; TCRdb calls TRBD1, which cannot be checked without DNA. The CDR3 spans 12 residues. Germline assignment: CDR1 SQVTM and CDR2 ANQGSEA. CDR3 residues: CSVPGTGYEQYF.

This CDR3 is CASSHEGQYTDTQYF. This chain joins TRBV4-1 and TRBJ2-3; the TCRdb D gene call, TRBD2, has no DNA to confirm it. The CDR3 extends over 15 amino acids. The germline V gene has CDR1 MGHRA and CDR2 YSYEKL.